This is a list of T cell receptor beta chains from one sample in a study of spatial heterogeneity in lung cancer. TCRdb redid the calling of the 5' RACE reads with MiXCR, one entry per CDR3 protein. This table holds about 94,000 distinct CDR3 sequences, approximately 19% found once. The source material was PBMCs, sampled at follow-up. Receptors originate from a male donor with early-stage non-small cell lung cancer. Each CDR3 is given with its conserved first and last residue. A D gene is named only where the DNA matches it firmly. Size is stated for part of the rows, as once, few or many counts, or as a class when the clone is expanded.

CDR3nt | CDR3aa | d_gene | v_gene | abundance | j_gene
TGTGCCAGCACCAGGACAGGGGGCTCCAACGAGCAGTACTTC | CASTRTGGSNEQYF | TRBD1 | TRBV27 | few | TRBJ2-7
TGTGCCAGCACCGACGGGACTAGCGGGACGGGGGAGACCCAGTACTTC | CASTDGTSGTGETQYF | TRBD2 | TRBV6-5 | - | TRBJ2-5
TGTGCCAGTCGCGGGAGCGCCTACAATGAGCAGTTCTTC | CASRGSAYNEQFF | TRBD2 | TRBV6-5 | - | TRBJ2-1
TGTGCCAGTAGTCAGGGACAGTCCTACAATGAGCAGTTCTTC | CASSQGQSYNEQFF | TRBD1 | TRBV19 | few | TRBJ2-1
TGCAGCGTAAAAACGGGACCTGCCACCGGGGAGCTGTTTTTT | CSVKTGPATGELFF | - | TRBV29-1 | few | TRBJ2-2
TGTGCCTGGACCGTAAGATTGGGGAAGGGTGCTGAAGCTTTCTTT | CAWTVRLGKGAEAFF | - | TRBV30 | - | TRBJ1-1
TGCAGTGCTAGTGTAAGCGGGGGGGAGTTCAATGAGCAGTTCTTC | CSASVSGGEFNEQFF | TRBD2 | TRBV20-1 | medium-sized | TRBJ2-1
TGTGCCAGTAGTATTAACCGACAGGGGGCGAACAATGAGCAGTTCTTC | CASSINRQGANNEQFF | TRBD1 | TRBV19 | - | TRBJ2-1
TGTGCCAGCAGCCCTGCGGAGGGTCCCGGAAACAATGAGCAGTTCTTC | CASSPAEGPGNNEQFF | - | TRBV7-9 | few | TRBJ2-1
TGTGCCAGCAGTGGGGAGAGACCCTATGGCTACACCTTC | CASSGERPYGYTF | - | TRBV28 | - | TRBJ1-2
TGTGCCAGCAACCAGGGCACAGATACGCAGTATTTT | CASNQGTDTQYF | - | TRBV9 | - | TRBJ2-3
TGTGCCAGCAGGTCCAGTCTTAATTGGGGCTACACCTTC | CASRSSLNWGYTF | - | TRBV2 | - | TRBJ1-2
TGCGCCAGCAGCTTCGCCAAGGGGACAGGGGGTCGAGAGACCCAGTACTTC | CASSFAKGTGGRETQYF | TRBD1 | TRBV5-1 | - | TRBJ2-5
TGCAGCGGCGCCATTGCCGCGACGCGGGGCTACACCTTC | CSGAIAATRGYTF | - | TRBV29-1 | - | TRBJ1-2
TGTGCCAGCAGCGTAGGGGGGGCCAGGAATGAGCAGTTCTTC | CASSVGGARNEQFF | - | TRBV9 | many | TRBJ2-1
TGTGCCTGGAGTCTCGACAGGGAATATGGCTACACCTTC | CAWSLDREYGYTF | TRBD1 | TRBV30 | - | TRBJ1-2
TGCAGTGCTAGGATCGACAGGATTAAAGAGACCCAGTACTTC | CSARIDRIKETQYF | - | TRBV20-1 | few | TRBJ2-5
TGTGCCAGCAGCTTCAAGAGCTCCTATAATTCACCCCTCCACTTT | CASSFKSSYNSPLHF | - | TRBV7-2 | - | TRBJ1-6
TGTGCCAGTAGTAGGATCAGGGGAACCTCCTACAATGAGCAGTTCTTC | CASSRIRGTSYNEQFF | - | TRBV19 | - | TRBJ2-1
TGTGCCACCACAGGGCCTGGTGAAAAACTGTTTTTT | CATTGPGEKLFF | - | TRBV25-1 | few | TRBJ1-4
TGTGCCAGCAGTTACGACCCCCGAGAGGGAGGGAGGACAGATACGCAGTATTTT | CASSYDPREGGRTDTQYF | TRBD2 | TRBV6-5 | - | TRBJ2-3
TGCAGCGTTGAGATGTCTAGCGGGAGGGGACAGTTCTTC | CSVEMSSGRGQFF | TRBD2 | TRBV29-1 | - | TRBJ2-1
TGTGCCAGTAGTATAGAACCCGCGCTCAGCAATCAGCCCCAGCATTTT | CASSIEPALSNQPQHF | - | TRBV19 | few | TRBJ1-5
TGTGCCTGGTCCGCCGGGACAGGGGTCCACAATGAGCAGTTCTTC | CAWSAGTGVHNEQFF | TRBD1 | TRBV30 | - | TRBJ2-1
TGTGCCAGCAGCGAGGTGGGCGCAGCCTACGAGCAGTACTTC | CASSEVGAAYEQYF | - | TRBV2 | few | TRBJ2-7
TGTGCCAGCAGCCTGACCCGAGATACGCAGTATTTT | CASSLTRDTQYF | - | TRBV7-9 | - | TRBJ2-3
TGTGCCAGCAGCCAAGACTCTCTGGACACTGAAGCTTTCTTT | CASSQDSLDTEAFF | - | TRBV7-9 | - | TRBJ1-1
TGTGCCAGTAGTACCGGAACCGGCTACACCTTC | CASSTGTGYTF | - | TRBV19 | - | TRBJ1-2
TGTGCCAGCAGTGGGCGGCCCGGACTCCAAGAAACGAATGAGCAGTTCTTC | CASSGRPGLQETNEQFF | - | TRBV2 | many | TRBJ2-1
TGTGCCAGCAGCGTTGGACAGAGCGGGGAGCTGTTTTTT | CASSVGQSGELFF | - | TRBV2 | - | TRBJ2-2
TGCGCCAGCAGCCAAGGCCGCCGGGACTACCAAGAGACCCAGTACTTC | CASSQGRRDYQETQYF | - | TRBV4-3 | - | TRBJ2-5
TGCAGTGCTAGTCATCCGGAGAAAGAGACCCAGTACTTC | CSASHPEKETQYF | - | TRBV20-1 | - | TRBJ2-5
TGTGCCAGCAGCTTGGAAGGAGTAGCGGCAACCGGGGAGCTGTTTTTT | CASSLEGVAATGELFF | - | TRBV5-5 | - | TRBJ2-2